These 8 T cell receptor beta chains were sequenced from one sample in a study of blood T cell repertoires in COVID-19. TCRdb keeps only in-frame clones here, not all; method: immunoSEQ multiplex PCR. Among roughly 100,000 clones listed, around 90% were seen once. The source material was peripheral blood. Source of these receptors: a woman aged 55-69 years with acute or convalescent COVID-19.

This chain joins TRBV3-1 (or the pseudogene TRBV3-2) and TRBJ2-3; TRBD2 aligns across 8 bases. The CDR3 length is 16 residues. Trimming removed 1 base from V and 6 bases from J; junction bases left unmatched: 9. Germline V lookup: CDR1 LGHDT, CDR2 YNNKEL (reference sequence). The CDR3 region has the DNA TGTGCCAGCAGCCAAGTCGGGACGGGAGGGACCGATACGCAGTATTTT. It codes for CASSQVGTGGTDTQYF.

The genes are TRBV5-1 and TRBJ1-2, with 9 bases lining up with TRBD1. V lost 0 bases and J lost 6; bases outside the gene matches: 3. The germline V gene encodes CDR1 SGHRS and CDR2 YFSETQ. The CDR3 runs to 14 residues. CDR3 bases: TGCGCCAGCAGCTTGGCCGGGACAGGGAATGGCTACACCTTC. Its translation: CASSLAGTGNGYTF. Looking up the rest from reference TRBV5-1 and TRBJ1-2 gives the full variable domain: KAGVTQTPRYLIKTRGQQVTLSCSPISGHRSVSWYQQTPGQGLQFLFEYFSETQRNKGNFPGRFSGRQFSNSRSEMNVSTLELGDSALYLCASSLAGTGNGYTFGSGTRLTVV.

This clone is a singleton in its sample. The chain recombines TRBV6-1 with TRBJ2-7; D not certain. The CDR3 has 14 residues. The germline V gene encodes CDR1 MNHNS and CDR2 SASEGT. Trimming cost V 2 bases and J 0 bases, with 8 bases left between them. The CDR3 sequence: CASSEPVSSYEQYF. Here the CDR3 DNA reads TGTGCCAGCAGTGAACCTGTCAGCTCCTACGAGCAGTACTTC.

The chain joins TRBV5-1 to TRBJ2-1; TRBD2 matches at 8 bases. J lost 6 bases, V lost 0 bases, and 11 bases had no gene match. Per the germline V gene, CDR1 is SGHRS and CDR2 is YFSETQ. This CDR3 is built from 17 residues. CDR3 sequence reads: CASSLGPQREFGNEQFF. The CDR3 region has the DNA TGCGCCAGCAGCTTGGGCCCCCAGCGGGAGTTTGGCAATGAGCAGTTCTTC.

CDR3 nucleotide sequence: TGTGCCAGCACCGCAGGGCTACGCGAAAAACTGTTTTTT. It encodes CASTAGLREKLFF. The chain is built from TRBV3-1 (or the pseudogene TRBV3-2) and TRBJ1-4, with D perhaps TRBD1 (5 bases). V dropped 7 bases and J dropped 8 bases, with 14 bases sitting between them. This CDR3 comprises 13 residues. Germline V gene lookup returns CDR1 LGHDT and CDR2 YNNKEL (reference sequence).

The chain carries TRBV7-9 and TRBJ2-1; 10 nucleotides agree with TRBD2. V was pared by 3 bases and J by 8 bases, with 7 bases of the junction left unmatched. This CDR3 contains 15 residues. Germline values: CDR1 SEHNR, CDR2 FQNEAQ (reference sequence). The CDR3 spells CASSFPAGGVDEQFF. The CDR3 bases are TGTGCCAGCAGCTTCCCAGCGGGAGGGGTGGATGAGCAGTTCTTC.

This clone showed up just once. The chain combines TRBV11-2 with TRBJ1-4, with D possibly TRBD1 on 6 matching bases. The CDR3 covers 16 residues. Germline CDR1 reads SGHAT; CDR2 reads FQNNGV. The germline V and J ends were trimmed by 4 bases and 4 bases, with 16 bases remaining between them. CDR3 coding DNA: TGTGCCAGCAGCTCCGGGACAAGGGGCGGTAATGAAAAACTGTTTTTT. Translation gives CASSSGTRGGNEKLFF.

This rearrangement joins TRBV6-4 to TRBJ2-5, with D uncertain. Germline lookup yields CDR1 MRHNA and CDR2 SNTAGT. The CDR3 sequence is 13 residues long. The germline V and J ends were trimmed by 7 bases and 5 bases, with 14 bases remaining between them. The CDR3 DNA reads as TGTGCCAGCATCAGGTCGGTGTGGGAGACCCAGTACTTC. Its translation: CASIRSVWETQYF.